This T cell receptor (beta chain) was sequenced for a study of T-cell memory formation after mild COVID-19. Study-wide results and limits: In pre-infection memory, a portion of responding clones appeared, which suggested that cross-reactive memory joined.

Using constant-segment primers, 5'RACE produced TCR alpha and TCR beta cDNA libraries carrying sample barcodes and UMIs. TCRdb reprocessed the 5' RACE reads via MiXCR and lists one record per CDR3 protein. This sample yields approximately 580,000 distinct CDR3 sequences, of which just over 20% are seen a single time; about an eighth belongs to the top ten. The CDR3 is 18 residues long. V was clipped by 3 bases and J by 5 bases; unmatched bases: 12. This clonotype has a count of ten or more. Antigen: not known. Sequenced: PBMCs or a T cell subset sorted from them (not recorded which). This TCR derives from an adult woman who had mild COVID-19 (a few samples of this study predate the infection). Cell type and time point are not known. The rearrangement joins TRBV12-3 or TRBV12-4 to TRBJ2-2; 10 positions agree with TRBD1. CDR3 DNA sequence: TGTGCCAGCAGTTTGGGGACAGGGGTAGAGGTGAAGACCGGGGAGCTGTTTTTT. Its protein product is CASSLGTGVEVKTGELFF.